The TCR beta chain described here comes from a study of blood T cell repertoires in COVID-19. About the study: In each case, the material was cDNA or gDNA derived from T cells, B-cell-depleted T cells, or PBMCs.

This CDR3 comprises 12 residues. V gave up 6 bases and J gave up 2 bases, with 10 bases separating them. CDR1 is SQVTM, CDR2 ANQGSEA, per germline. This table comes from immunoSEQ multiplex PCR, and its TCRdb copy is limited to in-frame clones, with some not included. This sample has under 150,000 clones, with about 80% found just once. This clone was recorded only once. Material: peripheral blood. The rearrangement uses TRBV29-1 and TRBJ2-5; the D is unclear. This receptor was taken from a woman aged 60 to 75 with acute or convalescent COVID-19. CDR3 bases: TGCAGCGTCCTCTCTTTACAAGAGACCCAGTACTTC. This encodes CSVLSLQETQYF.